Presented here are 27 T cell receptor beta chains from one specimen sequenced in a study of T cell responses to AZD1222 COVID-19 vaccine. TCRdb's copy holds only in-frame clones and misses some; the assay was immunoSEQ multiplex PCR. The sample has 100,000 to 150,000 clones; over 80% are singletons. The input for sequencing was peripheral blood, taken on day 0 of AZD1222 vaccination. These receptors all come from an adult in good health.

The chain uses TRBV18 and TRBJ2-1; 11 nucleotides agree with TRBD2. The CDR3 contains 16 residues. V shed 3 bases and J 5 bases; nucleotides not matched to a gene: 6. Germline V CDR1 and CDR2: KGHSH, LQKENI. The CDR3: CASSPELAGAHNEQFF. DNA of the CDR3: TGTGCCAGCTCACCGGAACTAGCGGGAGCCCACAATGAGCAGTTCTTC. The whole variable domain, remainder taken from reference TRBV18 and TRBJ2-1, is NAGVMQNPRHLVRRRGQEARLRCSPMKGHSHVYWYRQLPEEGLKFMVYLQKENIIDESGMPKERFSAEFPKEGPSILRIQQVVRGDSAAYFCASSPELAGAHNEQFFGPGTRLTVL.

This clone was found a few times. This chain links TRBV5-4 with TRBJ2-3, with D perhaps TRBD1 (6 bases). CDR1 and CDR2 (germline): SGHNT, YYREEE (reference sequence). The CDR3 extends over 16 amino acids. The germline V and J ends were trimmed by 2 bases and 3 bases, with 16 bases remaining between them. In DNA form, the CDR3 reads TGTGCCAGCAGCTTCCCCTCTGGGGGCAGGACAGATACGCAGTATTTT. It translates to CASSFPSGGRTDTQYF.

The rearrangement uses TRBV28 and TRBJ1-4; TRBD1 matches at 9 bases. The J segment lost 6 bases and the V segment lost 8 bases, leaving 7 bases of the junction unmatched. Germline lookup yields CDR1 MDHEN and CDR2 SYDVKM. The CDR3 has 14 amino acids. The CDR3 is CASCDGTGYEKLFF. In DNA form, the CDR3 reads TGTGCCAGCTGTGACGGGACAGGGTATGAAAAACTGTTTTTT. Full variable domain (remainder filled in from reference TRBV28 and TRBJ1-4): DVKVTQSSRYLVKRTGEKVFLECVQDMDHENMFWYRQDPGLGLRLIYFSYDVKMKEKGDIPEGYSVSREKKERFSLILESASTNQTSMYLCASCDGTGYEKLFFGSGTQLSVL.

The chain has TRBV28 and TRBJ2-3, with 8 bases that match TRBD2. Germline-derived CDR1 and CDR2 are MDHEN and SYDVKM. V lost 2 bases to trimming and J lost 0 bases; unmatched junction nucleotides: 1. The CDR3 totals 15 residues. The CDR3 DNA reads as TGTGCCAGCAGTTTACCTAGCGGGAGCACAGATACGCAGTATTTT. Its translation: CASSLPSGSTDTQYF.

J is TRBJ1-1 and V is TRBV7-8; 7 nucleotides match TRBD1. The J segment lost 0 bases and the V segment lost 5 bases, leaving 9 bases of the junction unmatched. The germline CDR1 and CDR2 sequences are SGHVS and FQNEAQ. This CDR3 is built from 16 residues. The CDR3 coding sequence is TGTGCCAGCAGCCTCATGGGACAGACTTTGAACACTGAAGCTTTCTTT. Amino acids: CASSLMGQTLNTEAFF. The entire variable domain, with the rest obtained from reference TRBV7-8 and TRBJ1-1, is as follows: GAGVSQSPRYKVAKRGQDVALRCDPISGHVSLFWYQQALGQGPEFLTYFQNEAQLDKSGLPSDRFFAERPEGSVSTLKIQRTQQEDSAVYLCASSLMGQTLNTEAFFGQGTRLTVV.

The rearrangement links TRBV28 to TRBJ1-1; 10 bases are a match to TRBD1. The CDR3 extends over 13 amino acids. CDR1 is MDHEN and CDR2 is SYDVKM in the germline V gene. V shed 4 bases and J 4 bases; nucleotides not matched to a gene: 0. The CDR3 is CASSWDRGTEAFF. For the CDR3, the DNA is TGTGCCAGCAGTTGGGACAGGGGCACTGAAGCTTTCTTT.

The chain carries TRBV27 and TRBJ1-5; D gene ambiguous. This CDR3 has 15 amino acids. V was shortened by 6 bases and J by 2 bases, with 14 bases between the two germline ends. The germline V gene encodes CDR1 MNHEY and CDR2 SMNVEV (reference sequence). CDR3 bases: TGTGCCAGCAGCCGCCGCGGGGTGGGCAATCAGCCCCAGCATTTT. Amino acids: CASSRRGVGNQPQHF.

This rearrangement joins TRBV27 to TRBJ1-4; 10 bases match TRBD1. The CDR3 contains 21 residues. Germline V CDR1 and CDR2: MNHEY, SMNVEV (reference sequence). V was clipped by 4 bases and J by 0 bases; unmatched bases: 17. CDR3 sequence reads: CASSSTDRGLLPPPTNEKLFF. In DNA, the CDR3 is TGTGCCAGCAGTTCTACCGACAGGGGGCTACTACCACCTCCAACTAATGAAAAACTGTTTTTT.

CDR3 bases: TGTGCCAGCAGCCCCGGGGGGAGCTCTGGAAACACCATATATTTT. Its translation: CASSPGGSSGNTIYF. The V call is TRBV9, the J call TRBJ1-3; possible D gene TRBD1, 5 bases. Germline V lookup: CDR1 SGDLS, CDR2 YYNGEE. The CDR3 is 15 amino acids. With 4 bases removed from V and 0 bases from J, the gap between germline ends came to 11 bases.

The J gene is TRBJ2-5, the V gene TRBV6-5; TRBD1 matches 11 bases. V trimming: 7 bases; J trimming: 4 bases; junction bases outside the gene matches: 5. Germline CDR1 is MNHEY and CDR2 is SVGAGI. CDR3 length equals 14 residues. The CDR3 is CASTIGTGGETQYF. For the CDR3, the DNA is TGTGCCAGCACTATAGGGACAGGGGGAGAGACCCAGTACTTC.

Regarding this clone: Relative to the germline gene, one junction end is altered; a read error may explain this. The chain combines TRBV28 with TRBJ1-4, with TRBD1 as a possible D gene (5 bases). CDR1 is MDHEN, CDR2 SYDVKM, per germline. The CDR3 is 16 residues long. The CDR3 nucleotides read TGTGCCAGCAGAGCACGGGGGTCGCATCATAATGAAAGACTGTTTTTT. Protein: CASRARGSHHNERLFF.

The chain has TRBV9 and TRBJ2-2, with 8 bases that match TRBD1. The germline V gene encodes CDR1 SGDLS and CDR2 YYNGEE. The CDR3 sequence is 16 residues long. V lost 5 bases, J lost 1 base, and 7 bases stayed unmatched. Here the CDR3 reads CASRESGTGNTGELFF. DNA for the CDR3: TGTGCCAGCAGAGAATCCGGGACAGGGAACACCGGGGAGCTGTTTTTT.

The chain uses TRBV29-1 and TRBJ1-2; D might be TRBD1 (5 bases). The CDR3 is 14 amino acids. V lost 6 bases to trimming and J lost 0 bases, with 14 bases between them. Germline values: CDR1 SQVTM, CDR2 ANQGSEA. The CDR3 bases are TGCAGCGTCGACGGTGGGGGTTCTAACTATGGCTACACCTTC. Its protein product is CSVDGGGSNYGYTF.

The chain has TRBV7-3 and TRBJ2-1, with 9 bases identical to TRBD2. V shed 3 bases, J shed 4 bases, and the junction held 1 base outside the gene matches. Germline CDR1 reads SGHTA; CDR2 reads FQGTGA. The CDR3 extends over 14 amino acids. The CDR3 DNA reads as TGTGCCAGCAGCTTGACTAGCGGTTACAATGAGCAGTTCTTC. Amino acid sequence: CASSLTSGYNEQFF.

This clone appeared once. The rearrangement uses TRBV9 and TRBJ2-7; 8 bases are a match to TRBD1. The CDR3 consists of 14 residues. Per the germline V gene, CDR1 is SGDLS and CDR2 is YYNGEE. V trimming: 0 bases; J trimming: 4 bases; junction bases outside the gene matches: 3. Here the CDR3 reads CASSVGQGLYEQYF. The CDR3 nucleotides read TGTGCCAGCAGCGTAGGACAGGGGTTGTACGAGCAGTACTTC.

This chain links TRBV21-1 with TRBJ1-1; the table calls TRBD1, which could not be checked here. TRBV21-1 is shown as a pseudogene. The CDR3 is 18 residues long. The chain's CDR3 is CASSKEGRDRGFSTEAFF. CDR3 DNA sequence: TGTGCCAGCAGCAAAGAGGGACGGGACAGGGGTTTTTCCACTGAAGCTTTCTTT.

This clone was seen ten or more times. The rearrangement links TRBV3-1 (or the pseudogene TRBV3-2) to TRBJ1-1, with D uncertain. Trimming stripped 4 bases from V and 1 base from J, with 7 bases between. This CDR3 has 13 amino acids. Germline V gives CDR1 LGHDT, CDR2 YNNKEL (reference sequence). This chain's CDR3 is CASSPHQNTEAFF. In DNA form, the CDR3 reads TGTGCCAGCAGCCCCCATCAGAACACTGAAGCTTTCTTT.

The V gene is TRBV27, the J gene TRBJ1-5, with a possible D match to TRBD1 (5 bases). Trimming pared 6 bases from V and 1 base from J, leaving 13 bases between. The CDR3 covers 15 residues. Germline CDR1 is MNHEY and CDR2 is SMNVEV (reference sequence). The CDR3 is CASSLDRPSNQPQHF. The CDR3 DNA is TGTGCCAGCAGCCTCGACAGACCAAGCAATCAGCCCCAGCATTTT.

The chain couples TRBV3-1 (or the pseudogene TRBV3-2) to TRBJ2-1; TRBD2 matches 10 bases. In germline, CDR1 is LGHDT, CDR2 YNNKEL (reference sequence). V dropped 4 bases and J dropped 0; count of bases not matched to a gene: 3. The CDR3 has 16 residues. The chain's CDR3 is CASSPGLAASYNEQFF. CDR3 bases: TGTGCCAGCAGCCCCGGACTAGCGGCCTCCTACAATGAGCAGTTCTTC.

There are a few counts of this clone. The chain carries TRBV10-3 and TRBJ1-1; D is uncertain. V gave up 3 bases and J gave up 7 bases, with 18 bases separating them. CDR1 and CDR2 (germline): ENHRY, SYGVKD. CDR3 size: 15 residues. DNA of the CDR3: TGTGCCATCAGTGATATTATGGGCGGGGTGATTGAAGCTTTCTTT. The encoded protein is CAISDIMGGVIEAFF.

The CDR3 nucleotides are TGTGCCAGCAGTCGTAGCAAGGGGGCTTTTTACGAGCAGTACTTC. Its protein is CASSRSKGAFYEQYF. The gene calls are TRBV6-5 and TRBJ2-7; 7 bases fit TRBD1. The germline CDR1 and CDR2 sequences are MNHEY and SVGAGI. V lost 5 bases, J lost 4 bases, and 11 bases stayed unmatched. The CDR3 extends over 15 amino acids.

The V and J genes are TRBV28 and TRBJ1-6, with TRBD1 matching over 10 bases. The CDR3 totals 15 residues. Germline V gene data show CDR1 as MDHEN and CDR2 as SYDVKM. J gave up 8 bases and V 8 bases, and 9 bases lay outside the gene matches. The CDR3 DNA reads as TGTGCCAGCCAACAGGACAGGGGGTGGGATTCACCCCTCCACTTT. It is translated as CASQQDRGWDSPLHF.

The chain employs TRBV7-2 and TRBJ2-3; 8 nucleotides line up with TRBD1. Germline assignment: CDR1 SGHTA and CDR2 FQGNSA. This CDR3 is 13 amino acids long. Germline trimming cut 6 bases from V and 3 bases from J; bases unmatched to any gene: 2. The CDR3 sequence: CASRRQGTDTQYF. Here the CDR3 DNA reads TGTGCCAGCAGAAGACAGGGGACAGATACGCAGTATTTT. Looking up the rest from reference TRBV7-2 and TRBJ2-3 gives the full variable domain: GAGVSQSPSNKVTEKGKDVELRCDPISGHTALYWYRQSLGQGLEFLIYFQGNSAPDKSGLPSDRFSAERTGGSVSTLTIQRTQQEDSAVYLCASRRQGTDTQYFGPGTRLTVL.

The chain joins TRBV20-1 to TRBJ2-1; the D gene is possibly TRBD2 (6 bases). Germline values: CDR1 DFQATT, CDR2 SNEGSKA (reference sequence). CDR3 length equals 10 residues. V was trimmed by 5 bases and J by 8 bases, leaving 7 bases between them. CDR3 sequence reads: CSAWRDEQFF. CDR3 DNA sequence: TGCAGTGCTTGGAGGGATGAGCAGTTCTTC.

For this clone: A junction end diverges from the germline sequence, so it may reflect a read error. The chain joins TRBV28 to TRBJ2-1; 7 bases are a match to TRBD2. Looked up from germline, CDR1 is MDHEN and CDR2 is SYDVKM. The CDR3 totals 13 residues. CDR3 coding DNA: TGTGCCAGTCAGGACGGGGGGAGCAATGGGCAGTTCTTC. Translated: CASQDGGSNGQFF.

The V gene is TRBV28, the J gene TRBJ1-2; no clear D. This CDR3 is 14 amino acids long. Trimming removed 5 bases at V and 0 bases at J, with 10 bases between. Germline V gene lookup returns CDR1 MDHEN and CDR2 SYDVKM. The CDR3 reads CASSTGPPNYGYTF. The CDR3, as DNA: TGTGCCAGCAGTACCGGGCCCCCTAACTATGGCTACACCTTC.

The V gene is TRBV5-6, the J gene TRBJ1-1; D ambiguous. This CDR3 spans 14 amino acids. Germline-derived CDR1 and CDR2 are SGHDT and YYEEEE. Deletions cut 0 bases from V and 0 bases from J, with 6 bases between. The CDR3 spells CASSLGVMNTEAFF. The CDR3 DNA sequence: TGTGCCAGCAGCTTGGGGGTGATGAACACTGAAGCTTTCTTT.